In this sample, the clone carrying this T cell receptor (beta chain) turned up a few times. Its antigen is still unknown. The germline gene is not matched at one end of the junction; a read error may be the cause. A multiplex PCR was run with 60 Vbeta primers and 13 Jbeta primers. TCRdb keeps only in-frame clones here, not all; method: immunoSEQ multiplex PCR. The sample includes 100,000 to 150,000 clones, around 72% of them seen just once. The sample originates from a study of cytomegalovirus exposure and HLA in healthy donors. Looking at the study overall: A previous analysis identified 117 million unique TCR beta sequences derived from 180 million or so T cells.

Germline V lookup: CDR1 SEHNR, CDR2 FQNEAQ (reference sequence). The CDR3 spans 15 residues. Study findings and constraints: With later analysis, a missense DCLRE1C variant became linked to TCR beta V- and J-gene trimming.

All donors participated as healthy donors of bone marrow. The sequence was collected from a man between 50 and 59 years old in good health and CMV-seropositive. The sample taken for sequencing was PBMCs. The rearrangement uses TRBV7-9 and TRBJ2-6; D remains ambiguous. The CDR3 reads CSSSLRGSGANVLTF. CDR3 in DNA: TGTTCCAGCAGCTTACGAGGCTCTGGGGCCAACGTCCTGACTTTC.